The T cell receptor beta chain under discussion was sequenced for a study of blood T cell repertoires in COVID-19. Clones were read by immunoSEQ multiplex PCR, and TCRdb kept only the in-frame ones, dropping some. The repertoire includes 100,000 to 150,000 clones, roughly 80% of them detected once, and approximately 17% sits in the top ten. V lost 0 bases, J lost 5 bases, and 4 bases stayed unmatched. The CDR3 covers 14 residues. Germline CDR1 SGHRS, CDR2 YFSETQ. The sequence derives from a woman of 80 years or more with acute or convalescent COVID-19. This chain connects TRBV5-1 to TRBJ1-1; 7 bases line up with TRBD1. The sequenced sample consisted of peripheral blood. Written as DNA, the CDR3 is TGCGCCAGCAGCTTGGGACAGGGTAAAACTGAAGCTTTCTTT. The encoded protein is CASSLGQGKTEAFF.